This T cell receptor beta chain appears in the sequencing data of a study of technical replicates of blood from a handful of donors. Germline trimming cut 10 bases from V and 3 bases from J; bases unmatched to any gene: 4. CDR1 and CDR2 from the germline V gene are ENHRY and SYGVKD. This CDR3 has 13 amino acids. The protocol was immunoSEQ multiplex PCR, while the TCRdb copy is restricted to in-frame clones and leaves out a portion. The table records over 70,000 clones, approximately 93% of them present only once. This clone was picked up one time. The origin of this receptor is a human donor in good health. Sequences were obtained from T cells isolated from PBMCs. The chain employs TRBV10-3 and TRBJ2-3; 10 nucleotides line up with TRBD2. This CDR3 is CANSGLATDTQYF. CDR3 in DNA: TGTGCCAACTCGGGACTAGCGACAGATACGCAGTATTTT.